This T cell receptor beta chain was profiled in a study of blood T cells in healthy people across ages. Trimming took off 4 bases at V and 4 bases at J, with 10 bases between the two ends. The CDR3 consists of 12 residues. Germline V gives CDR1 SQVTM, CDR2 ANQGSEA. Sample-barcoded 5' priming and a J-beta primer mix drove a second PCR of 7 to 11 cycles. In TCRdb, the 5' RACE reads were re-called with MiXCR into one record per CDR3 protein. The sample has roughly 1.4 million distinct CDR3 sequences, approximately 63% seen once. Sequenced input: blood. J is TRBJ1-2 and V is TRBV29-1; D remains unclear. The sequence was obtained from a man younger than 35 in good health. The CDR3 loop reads CSVAVSPYGYTF. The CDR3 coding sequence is TGCAGCGTTGCGGTCAGTCCCTATGGCTACACCTTC. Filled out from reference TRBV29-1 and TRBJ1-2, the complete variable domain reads SAVISQKPSRDICQRGTSLTIQCQVDSQVTMMFWYRQQPGQSLTLIATANQGSEATYESGFVIDKFPISRPNLTFSTLTVSNMSPEDSSIYLCSVAVSPYGYTFGSGTRLTVV.